The 23 T cell receptor beta chains below all came from one sample that was sequenced in a study of blood T cell repertoires in COVID-19. Clones were sequenced by immunoSEQ multiplex PCR, and TCRdb holds only the in-frame ones, with some missing. The repertoire has more than 20,000 clones, nearly 75% of them found once; the top ten carry approximately 19%. The sequenced sample was peripheral blood. These receptors came from a human donor in a cohort sampled during active or convalescent COVID-19.

The chain couples TRBV28 to TRBJ2-2; D call uncertain. V was shortened by 4 bases and J by 6 bases, with 9 bases between the two germline ends. The germline CDR1 and CDR2 sequences are MDHEN and SYDVKM. CDR3 size: 13 residues. CDR3 nucleotides: TGTGCCAGCAGTTACCCTGGGCCCGGGGAGCTGTTTTTT. Translation gives CASSYPGPGELFF.

This clone occurred a few times. The genes are TRBV10-3 and TRBJ2-3, with a weak D call TRBD2 (7 bases). Germline lookup yields CDR1 ENHRY and CDR2 SYGVKD. Trimming cost V 8 bases and J 7 bases, with 10 bases left between them. The CDR3 is 11 amino acids. The DNA of the CDR3 is TGTGCCATCGGGGGGGCAAATACGCAGTATTTT. Translating gives CAIGGANTQYF.

The chain joins TRBV3-1 (or the pseudogene TRBV3-2) to TRBJ1-2, with 8 bases aligning to TRBD1. Germline CDR1 is LGHDT and CDR2 is YNNKEL (reference sequence). Trimming took 0 bases from V and 4 from J; bases not matched to a gene: 4. This CDR3 has 15 residues. The CDR3 region is CASSQEGQGSYGYTF. The CDR3 DNA reads as TGTGCCAGCAGCCAAGAAGGACAGGGCTCCTATGGCTACACCTTC.

The chain joins TRBV6-1 to TRBJ2-1; 12 positions agree with TRBD2. The CDR3 has 16 amino acids. Germline-derived CDR1 and CDR2 are MNHNS and SASEGT. The ends lost 4 bases at V and 7 bases at J; junction bases unmatched: 8. The chain's CDR3 is CASSGYGLAGLNEQFF. The CDR3, as DNA: TGTGCCAGCAGTGGATACGGACTAGCGGGGCTTAATGAGCAGTTCTTC.

The V and J genes are TRBV3-1 (or the pseudogene TRBV3-2) and TRBJ2-3; 8 positions agree with TRBD2. The CDR3 sequence is 14 residues long. V shed 1 base, J shed 4 bases, and the junction held 1 base outside the gene matches. Germline-derived CDR1 and CDR2 are LGHDT and YNNKEL (reference sequence). This chain's CDR3 is CASSQAGGPDTQYF. The CDR3 DNA reads TGTGCCAGCAGCCAAGCGGGGGGGCCAGATACGCAGTATTTT.

The CDR3 DNA sequence: TGTGCCAGCAGTGGACGGTCTAGGCCAACTGGAAACACCATATATTTT. Translation: CASSGRSRPTGNTIYF. The chain combines TRBV2 with TRBJ1-3; D not certain. The germline V and J ends were trimmed by 4 bases and 2 bases, with 15 bases remaining between them. Per the germline V gene, CDR1 is SNHLY and CDR2 is FYNNEI. This CDR3 contains 16 residues.

This clone was observed a handful of times. This chain joins TRBV6-2 or TRBV6-3 and TRBJ1-2; 7 nucleotides align to TRBD1. Losses at the gene ends were 1 base for V and 8 bases for J; bases not matched to a gene: 4. This CDR3 contains 13 residues. CDR1 and CDR2 (germline): MNHEY, SVGEGT. For the CDR3, the DNA is TGTGCCAGCAGTTACTACAGGGGACAAGGCTACACCTTC. This encodes CASSYYRGQGYTF.

This clone was counted only a few times. The gene calls are TRBV20-1 and TRBJ2-7; 8 nucleotides line up with TRBD1. V dropped 0 bases and J dropped 9; count of bases not matched to a gene: 1. Germline V gives CDR1 DFQATT, CDR2 SNEGSKA (reference sequence). The CDR3 runs 11 residues. DNA of the CDR3: TGCAGTGCTAGAGATGGACAGGGGCAGTACTTC. It specifies CSARDGQGQYF.

The genes are TRBV7-2 and TRBJ1-4, with D unresolved. The germline V gene encodes CDR1 SGHTA and CDR2 FQGNSA. The CDR3 consists of 14 residues. V lost 3 bases, J lost 8 bases, and 13 bases lay in between. The CDR3 DNA reads TGTGCCAGCAGCTTCCGGGATGGAGGGGAAAAACTGTTTTTT. Translated, it gives CASSFRDGGEKLFF.

This sequence joins TRBV5-5 and TRBJ1-1; possible D gene TRBD1, 5 bases. CDR1 SGHKS and CDR2 YYEKEE come from the germline V gene (reference sequence). V lost 4 bases, J lost 1 base, and 14 bases lay in between. The CDR3 totals 15 residues. The CDR3 DNA is TGTGCCAGCAGCATACAGGTTCTAAAGAACACTGAAGCTTTCTTT. This gives the protein CASSIQVLKNTEAFF.

The chain couples TRBV28 to TRBJ2-5, with D possibly being TRBD2 (6 bases). CDR1 and CDR2 (germline): MDHEN, SYDVKM. V was cut by 6 bases and J by 3 bases, with 8 bases left in between. The CDR3 spans 12 residues. Here the CDR3 reads CASRWGEETQYF. In nucleotides, the CDR3 is TGTGCCAGCAGATGGGGGGAAGAGACCCAGTACTTC.

CDR3 loop: CAIGLNNEQFF. In DNA form, the CDR3 reads TGTGCCATCGGGCTGAACAATGAGCAGTTCTTC. This chain uses TRBV10-3 with TRBJ2-1; no clear D. V lost 8 bases to trimming and J lost 5 bases, with 7 bases between them. The CDR3 runs 11 residues. The germline V gene has CDR1 ENHRY and CDR2 SYGVKD.

The V call is TRBV10-2, the J call TRBJ2-7; 9 nucleotides align to TRBD1. Germline V gene sequence: CDR1 WSHSY, CDR2 SAAADI. The CDR3 is made up of 14 amino acids. V shed 8 bases and J 6 bases; nucleotides not matched to a gene: 11. CDR3 sequence reads: CASRTRDRVSEQYF. CDR3 sequence (DNA): TGCGCCAGCCGAACGCGGGACAGGGTATCCGAGCAGTACTTC.

The V call is TRBV13, the J call TRBJ2-3, with TRBD2 matching 14 bases. The trim removed 6 bases at V and 7 bases at J, leaving 6 bases unmatched. From germline, CDR1 is PRHDT and CDR2 FYEKMQ (reference sequence). The CDR3 runs to 15 residues. The CDR3 nucleotides read TGTGCCAGCAGAAGGACTAGCGGGAGGCTCCATACGCAGTATTTT. Protein: CASRRTSGRLHTQYF.

This clone was counted a single time. The chain couples TRBV4-1 to TRBJ2-5; 10 bases fit TRBD2. Germline trimming cut 1 base from V and 4 bases from J; bases unmatched to any gene: 6. CDR1 is MGHRA and CDR2 is YSYEKL in the germline V gene. The CDR3 runs to 16 residues. Here the CDR3 reads CASSQGYSGGRETQYF. In DNA form, the CDR3 reads TGCGCCAGCAGCCAAGGTTATAGCGGGGGGAGAGAGACCCAGTACTTC.

This clone was counted a single time. This chain links TRBV5-1 with TRBJ2-1; 8 bases match TRBD2. J was trimmed by 9 bases and V by 0 bases; bases with no gene match: 11. Germline CDR1 and CDR2: SGHRS and YFSETQ. CDR3 length: 16 residues. CDR3 in DNA: TGCGCCAGCAGCTTGGCCTCATCGGGAGGGCCAGTTGAGCAGTTCTTC. Translation: CASSLASSGGPVEQFF.

The chain links TRBV6-5 to TRBJ2-1; perhaps TRBD2 as D (5 bases). The CDR3 totals 14 residues. The V gene lost 2 bases and the J gene lost 6 bases, with 11 bases spanning the gap. In germline, CDR1 is MNHEY, CDR2 SVGAGI. Here the CDR3 DNA reads TGTGCCAGCAGTTACGGATCTAGCCTCAATGAGCAGTTCTTC. Encoded protein: CASSYGSSLNEQFF.

V and J are TRBV6-5 and TRBJ2-1; 9 bases are a match to TRBD1. This CDR3 has 16 amino acids. CDR1 is MNHEY, CDR2 SVGAGI, per germline. Trimming removed 4 bases from V and 2 bases from J; junction bases left unmatched: 6. Written as DNA, the CDR3 is TGTGCCAGCAGTTTCGCCGGGACAGGGACCTACAATGAGCAGTTCTTC. This codes for CASSFAGTGTYNEQFF.

This chain connects TRBV5-1 to TRBJ1-1, with 7 bases lining up with TRBD1. Germline CDR1 is SGHRS and CDR2 is YFSETQ. The CDR3 spans 14 residues. The junction had 8 bases not matched to a gene; V was cut back by 5 bases and J by 4 bases. DNA for the CDR3: TGCGCCAGCAGGGAGGGGGCGCCGGGCACTGAAGCTTTCTTT. Translation gives CASREGAPGTEAFF.

This clone was seen a few times. This sequence joins TRBV5-1 and TRBJ2-5; 14 bases agree with TRBD2. The CDR3 totals 19 residues. Germline V gene lookup returns CDR1 SGHRS and CDR2 YFSETQ. J gave up 5 bases and V 0 bases, and 12 bases lay outside the gene matches. This CDR3 is CASSLARTSGRRGAETQYF. CDR3 in DNA: TGCGCCAGCAGCTTGGCCAGGACTAGCGGGAGGAGGGGGGCGGAGACCCAGTACTTC.

This clone occurred once. The chain is built from TRBV7-9 and TRBJ1-4, with a weak D call TRBD1 (5 bases). Germline loops: CDR1 SEHNR, CDR2 FQNEAQ (reference sequence). V shed 7 bases and J shed 8 bases, with 23 bases lying between them. The CDR3 runs to 16 residues. The chain's CDR3 is CASILYPSPGGEKLFF. CDR3 nucleotide sequence: TGTGCCAGCATCCTTTATCCGTCACCGGGGGGAGAAAAACTGTTTTTT.

Written as DNA, the CDR3 is TGTGCCAGCAGCTTAGTGGGGACAGGTTTCGGAAAACTGTTTTTT. It encodes CASSLVGTGFGKLFF. The gene calls are TRBV7-2 and TRBJ1-4; 8 bases line up with TRBD1. Trimming cost V 1 base and J 10 bases; bases outside gene matches: 8. The V gene's germline CDR1 is SGHTA and CDR2 FQGNSA. The CDR3 contains 15 residues.

This clone was picked up one time. The J gene is TRBJ1-1, the V gene TRBV27; the D is unclear. V lost 6 bases and J 0 bases, leaving 11 bases between the germline ends. Germline assignment: CDR1 MNHEY and CDR2 SMNVEV (reference sequence). The CDR3 has 14 amino acids. CDR3 region: CASRTRNMNTEAFF. The CDR3 nucleotides are TGTGCCAGCAGAACCCGTAACATGAACACTGAAGCTTTCTTT.